The 30 T cell receptor beta chains given below trace back to one sample, sequenced in a study of blood T cell repertoires in COVID-19. Repertoires were generated with immunoSEQ multiplex PCR, while TCRdb's copy carries only in-frame clones and drops some. The repertoire has 200,000 or so clones, just over 85% of them found once; the top ten carry approximately 6%. Source material: peripheral blood. The receptors shown here come from an elderly man with acute or convalescent COVID-19.

Worth noting for this clone: Different DNA sequences within this sample yield the same CDR3. J is TRBJ2-7 and V is TRBV5-5; 9 bases map to TRBD1. With V trimmed by 4 bases and J by 4 bases, 6 bases remained unmatched. The CDR3 has 14 amino acids. Germline-derived CDR1 and CDR2 are SGHKS and YYEKEE (reference sequence). CDR3 coding DNA: TGTGCCAGCAGCCAGGGACAGGGTCGGTACGAGCAGTACTTC. As protein: CASSQGQGRYEQYF.

This chain connects TRBV19 to TRBJ1-5, with TRBD1 as a possible D gene (5 bases). Germline loops: CDR1 LNHDA, CDR2 SQIVND (reference sequence). With 5 bases removed from V and 1 base from J, the gap between germline ends came to 15 bases. The CDR3 is 16 residues long. The CDR3 loop reads CASSAPREGSNQPQHF. The CDR3 coding sequence is TGTGCCAGTAGTGCCCCCAGGGAGGGAAGCAATCAGCCCCAGCATTTT.

This chain uses TRBV12-3 or TRBV12-4 with TRBJ2-1; D may be TRBD2 (6 bases). The CDR3 totals 12 residues. V lost 11 bases and J lost 4, with 12 bases in between. CDR3 in amino acids: CAGGLKYNEQFF. For the CDR3, the DNA is TGTGCCGGGGGACTTAAGTACAATGAGCAGTTCTTC.

This chain links TRBV6-4 with TRBJ2-3; D may be TRBD1 (6 bases). This CDR3 comprises 13 residues. Germline-derived CDR1 and CDR2 are MRHNA and SNTAGT. Trimming left V 3 bases short and J 5 bases short, with 9 bases between. The CDR3 sequence: CASSETRGDTQYF. CDR3 nucleotides: TGTGCCAGCAGTGAAACCAGGGGAGATACGCAGTATTTT.

The chain joins TRBV5-4 to TRBJ2-4; D possibly corresponds to TRBD2 (7 bases). Germline CDR1 and CDR2: SGHNT and YYREEE (reference sequence). V was cut by 0 bases and J by 7 bases, with 14 bases left in between. The CDR3 totals 15 residues. The CDR3: CASSLESGGLNIQYF. The CDR3 DNA sequence: TGTGCCAGCAGCTTGGAATCGGGGGGCTTGAACATTCAGTACTTC.

The chain combines TRBV7-6 with TRBJ2-2; TRBD2 agrees at 9 bases. Germline values: CDR1 SGHVS, CDR2 FNYEAQ. The CDR3 length is 15 residues. Losses at the gene ends were 5 bases for V and 4 bases for J; bases not matched to a gene: 5. The CDR3 region has the DNA TGTGCCAGCAGCCTAAAGACTAGCGGCACCGGGGAGCTGTTTTTT. This encodes CASSLKTSGTGELFF.

The chain uses TRBV19 and TRBJ2-7; D call uncertain. Germline V gene sequence: CDR1 LNHDA, CDR2 SQIVND (reference sequence). This CDR3 spans 18 amino acids. V was cut by 0 bases and J by 0 bases, with 18 bases left in between. The CDR3 nucleotides are TGTGCCAGTAGTATAGAAGTCGTGAACAGACCAAGCTCCTACGAGCAGTACTTC. Translated: CASSIEVVNRPSSYEQYF. The variable domain in full, with the rest retrieved from reference TRBV19 and TRBJ2-7, is DGGITQSPKYLFRKEGQNVTLSCEQNLNHDAMYWYRQDPGQGLRLIYYSQIVNDFQKGDIAEGYSVSREKKESFPLTVTSAQKNPTAFYLCASSIEVVNRPSSYEQYFGPGTRLTVT.

The J gene is TRBJ2-5, the V gene TRBV5-1; D perhaps matches TRBD1 (6 bases). V lost 0 bases to trimming and J lost 4 bases, with 16 bases between them. The germline V gene encodes CDR1 SGHRS and CDR2 YFSETQ. The CDR3 covers 16 residues. For the CDR3, the DNA is TGCGCCAGCAGCTTGGTGGGGGCACCGGTTGTAGAGACCCAGTACTTC. Encoded protein: CASSLVGAPVVETQYF.

About this clone: One junction end does not reproduce the germline sequence, and a read error may be involved. This sequence joins TRBV20-1 and TRBJ1-1, with 8 bases lining up with TRBD1. Germline CDR1 is DFQATT and CDR2 is SNEGSKA (reference sequence). The CDR3 is made up of 11 amino acids. This CDR3 reads CTPRGQVRWTF. The CDR3 bases are TGCACCCCGAGGGGACAGGTTAGATGGACCTTT.

The chain employs TRBV11-2 and TRBJ2-1; 11 bases fit TRBD2. The V gene end was trimmed by 5 bases and the J gene end by 6 bases; junction bases not matched to a gene: 9. The germline V gene has CDR1 SGHAT and CDR2 FQNNGV. CDR3 length: 16 amino acids. CDR3 sequence (DNA): TGTGCCAGCAGCCAATATAGCGGGAGGGCCCCCAATGAGCAGTTCTTC. Translation gives CASSQYSGRAPNEQFF.

This clone was seen only once. The chain recombines TRBV12-3 or TRBV12-4 with TRBJ2-1; the D gene is possibly TRBD2 (6 bases). V lost 6 bases, J lost 7 bases, and 13 bases lay in between. The CDR3 extends over 13 amino acids. The CDR3 loop reads CASRGGGPNEQFF. CDR3 sequence (DNA): TGTGCCAGCAGGGGAGGCGGGCCGAATGAGCAGTTCTTC.

CDR3 residues: CASSLIAGGTKGELFF. The CDR3 DNA is TGTGCCAGCAGCTTAATAGCGGGAGGTACCAAAGGGGAGCTGTTTTTT. The chain recombines TRBV7-3 with TRBJ2-2, with 10 bases that match TRBD2. V dropped 1 base and J dropped 8; count of bases not matched to a gene: 7. CDR3 length: 16 residues. In germline, CDR1 is SGHTA, CDR2 FQGTGA. Using reference TRBV7-3 and TRBJ2-2 for the parts outside the CDR3, the full variable domain is GAGVSQTPSNKVTEKGKYVELRCDPISGHTALYWYRQSLGQGPEFLIYFQGTGAADDSGLPNDRFFAVRPEGSVSTLKIQRTERGDSAVYLCASSLIAGGTKGELFFGEGSRLTVL.

The V call is TRBV18, the J call TRBJ2-7; a weak D match, TRBD2 (5 bases). This CDR3 spans 16 amino acids. Looked up from germline, CDR1 is KGHSH and CDR2 is LQKENI. Between the trimmed V and J ends, which lost 3 bases and 2 bases, there was a span of 17 bases. In DNA, the CDR3 is TGTGCCAGCTCACCCAATCGGGGAAGGTTAGCCTACGAGCAGTACTTC. Protein sequence: CASSPNRGRLAYEQYF.

In this sample, this clone turned up a few times. J is TRBJ1-2 and V is TRBV6-1; D call uncertain. This CDR3 region has 13 residues. Germline V lookup: CDR1 MNHNS, CDR2 SASEGT. Deletions cut 3 bases from V and 7 bases from J, with 12 bases between. The CDR3 DNA reads as TGTGCCAGCAGTGAGGAGACCTACCGTGGCTACACCTTC. It encodes CASSEETYRGYTF.

The chain employs TRBV3-1 (or the pseudogene TRBV3-2) and TRBJ2-7, with 7 bases that match TRBD2. V lost 1 base and J lost 3; bases outside the gene matches: 6. CDR1 and CDR2 from the germline V gene are LGHDT and YNNKEL (reference sequence). CDR3 length: 15 residues. The CDR3, as DNA: TGTGCCAGCAGCCAAGCTCCCGGGACTAACTACGAGCAGTACTTC. It is translated as CASSQAPGTNYEQYF.

The chain carries TRBV11-2 and TRBJ2-2, with 8 bases aligning to TRBD2. With V trimmed by 7 bases and J by 7 bases, 14 bases remained unmatched. The CDR3 totals 16 residues. Germline V gene lookup returns CDR1 SGHAT and CDR2 FQNNGV. This CDR3 is CASTITSGPGGGELFF. The CDR3, as DNA: TGTGCCAGCACCATCACTAGCGGACCCGGGGGCGGGGAGCTGTTTTTT.

The chain employs TRBV5-1 and TRBJ1-2, with a weak D call TRBD1 (5 bases). The V end was cut by 4 bases, the J end by 4 bases, with 8 bases between. Germline V gives CDR1 SGHRS, CDR2 YFSETQ. The CDR3 sequence is 12 residues long. CDR3: CASSPDSYGYTF. For the CDR3, the DNA is TGCGCCAGCAGCCCTGACAGCTATGGCTACACCTTC.

The chain has TRBV7-2 and TRBJ1-2; a weak D match, TRBD1 (6 bases). The CDR3 has 16 residues. Germline V gives CDR1 SGHTA, CDR2 FQGNSA. The germline V and J ends were trimmed by 5 bases and 2 bases, with 18 bases remaining between them. CDR3 bases: TGTGCCAGCAGCGCCCAAGGGGGGGCTGGGAACTATGGCTACACCTTC. It codes for CASSAQGGAGNYGYTF.

The gene calls are TRBV21-1 and TRBJ2-4; whether TRBD2, the table's D call, matches the DNA was not checked. TRBV21-1 is a pseudogene. The CDR3 loop spans 15 amino acids. CDR3 region: CASSSTIRAKNIQYF. Here the CDR3 DNA reads TGTGCCAGCAGCTCTACCATTAGAGCCAAAAACATTCAGTACTTC.

The CDR3 is CASSLGAGGLNEQFF. CDR3 DNA sequence: TGTGCCAGCAGCTTAGGGGCAGGGGGCCTCAATGAGCAGTTCTTC. This sequence joins TRBV13 and TRBJ2-1; 8 bases are shared with TRBD1. The V gene's germline CDR1 is PRHDT and CDR2 FYEKMQ (reference sequence). The CDR3 loop spans 15 amino acids. Losses at the gene ends were 0 bases for V and 6 bases for J; bases not matched to a gene: 4.

Note on this clone: Other DNA sequences in the sample encode the same CDR3. The chain couples TRBV7-2 to TRBJ2-5; D possibly corresponds to TRBD1 (6 bases). CDR1 and CDR2 from the germline V gene are SGHTA and FQGNSA. The CDR3 consists of 13 residues. V lost 10 bases and J lost 1, with 13 bases in between. For the CDR3, the DNA is TGTGCCACCCAAGGGACACTCCAAGAGACCCAGTACTTC. Translating it yields CATQGTLQETQYF.

V gene TRBV2 combines with J gene TRBJ2-7; 14 bases agree with TRBD2. The CDR3 extends over 15 amino acids. V lost 1 base to trimming and J lost 6 bases; unmatched junction nucleotides: 2. Germline CDR1 SNHLY, CDR2 FYNNEI. CDR3 coding DNA: TGTGCCAGCAGTGAAGGACTAGCGGGAGGGGGCGAGCAGTACGTC. Its protein product is CASSEGLAGGGEQYV.

This clone is a singleton in its sample. V and J are TRBV6-2 or TRBV6-3 and TRBJ1-5; D possibly corresponds to TRBD1 (5 bases). This CDR3 comprises 15 residues. The germline V gene encodes CDR1 MNHEY and CDR2 SVGEGT. The V and J ends lost 5 bases and 1 base respectively, with 12 bases between them. The CDR3: CASSHGGLSNQPQHF. Written as DNA, the CDR3 is TGTGCCAGCAGTCACGGGGGGTTGAGCAATCAGCCCCAGCATTTT.

This chain links TRBV11-3 with TRBJ2-4; a weak D match, TRBD1 (6 bases). This CDR3 spans 16 amino acids. The germline CDR1 and CDR2 sequences are SGHNT and YENEEA. V lost 5 bases, J lost 0 bases, and 14 bases lay in between. CDR3 protein: CASSHRQDLAKNIQYF. In DNA form, the CDR3 reads TGTGCCAGCAGCCACCGACAGGACCTAGCCAAAAACATTCAGTACTTC.

CDR3 nucleotides: TGTGCCAGCTCCAGGGAAACGAACTATGGCTACACCTTC. It translates to CASSRETNYGYTF. V is TRBV18 and J is TRBJ1-2; tentatively, D is TRBD1 (5 bases). The germline V and J ends were trimmed by 6 bases and 2 bases, with 10 bases remaining between them. Germline loops: CDR1 KGHSH, CDR2 LQKENI. The CDR3 loop spans 13 amino acids.

The genes are TRBV6-5 and TRBJ2-6, with a possible D match to TRBD1 (6 bases). V was trimmed by 5 bases and J by 9 bases, leaving 17 bases between them. This CDR3 is built from 15 residues. Germline lookup yields CDR1 MNHEY and CDR2 SVGAGI. This chain's CDR3 is CASSRQVAYNNVLTF. The CDR3 DNA is TGTGCCAGCAGTCGACAGGTGGCCTATAACAACGTCCTGACTTTC.

The J gene is TRBJ1-1, the V gene TRBV30; D not resolved. V gave up 2 bases and J gave up 4 bases, with 11 bases separating them. The CDR3 totals 13 residues. CDR1 is GTSNPN and CDR2 is SVGIG in the germline V gene (reference sequence). CDR3 sequence: CAWSREGSTEAFF. The CDR3 DNA reads as TGTGCCTGGAGTAGAGAGGGTAGCACTGAAGCTTTCTTT.

The rearrangement links TRBV5-4 to TRBJ2-2; TRBD1 matches 9 bases. Germline V lookup: CDR1 SGHNT, CDR2 YYREEE (reference sequence). The CDR3 consists of 17 residues. V lost 3 bases and J lost 6; bases outside the gene matches: 12. CDR3 loop: CASSSEQGARLAGELFF. The CDR3 region has the DNA TGTGCCAGCAGCTCCGAACAGGGGGCGAGGCTGGCCGGGGAGCTGTTTTTT.

This chain uses TRBV6-5 with TRBJ2-5; TRBD2 matches at 8 bases. The CDR3 has 14 residues. The junction had 9 bases not matched to a gene; V was cut back by 8 bases and J by 4 bases. Germline loops: CDR1 MNHEY, CDR2 SVGAGI. CDR3 DNA sequence: TGTGCCAGCTCCTCGGGGGGGACGGGAGAGACCCAGTACTTC. This sequence encodes CASSSGGTGETQYF.

The gene calls are TRBV7-2 and TRBJ2-3; 8 positions match TRBD2. CDR1 is SGHTA, CDR2 FQGNSA, per germline. The junction had 8 bases not matched to a gene; V was cut back by 9 bases and J by 0 bases. This CDR3 is built from 15 residues. The DNA of the CDR3 is TGTGCCAGTGCAGTTAGCGGGATAAGCACAGATACGCAGTATTTT. Translating gives CASAVSGISTDTQYF.